Presented here are 21 T cell receptor beta chains from one specimen sequenced in a study of blood T cell repertoires in COVID-19. Profiling relied on immunoSEQ multiplex PCR, and the TCRdb table lists in-frame clones only, not all of them. The sample shows around 190,000 clones, around 86% of them seen only once. What was sequenced was peripheral blood. These receptors came from a man aged 45-60 years with active or convalescent COVID-19.

The chain uses TRBV10-3 and TRBJ2-2; TRBD2 matches at 8 bases. The CDR3 spans 14 residues. Germline V CDR1 and CDR2: ENHRY, SYGVKD. V gave up 8 bases and J gave up 1 base; unmatched junction bases: 3. The CDR3 spells CAIWAGGNTGELFF. The CDR3 DNA sequence: TGTGCCATCTGGGCGGGGGGGAACACCGGGGAGCTGTTTTTT.

V usage is TRBV19 and J usage is TRBJ2-7; 10 nucleotides match TRBD2. V was pared by 3 bases and J by 2 bases, with 4 bases of the junction left unmatched. There are 15 residues in the CDR3. Germline V gives CDR1 LNHDA, CDR2 SQIVND (reference sequence). The CDR3 spells CASSMGLAGAYEQYF. The CDR3 DNA sequence: TGTGCCAGTAGTATGGGGCTAGCGGGAGCCTACGAGCAGTACTTC.

The DNA of the CDR3 is TGTGCCAGTACCAGGACAGGGGTCAGGACCGGGGAGCTGTTTTTT. Residues: CASTRTGVRTGELFF. The rearrangement links TRBV19 to TRBJ2-2, with TRBD1 matching over 9 bases. V trimming: 7 bases; J trimming: 5 bases; junction bases outside the gene matches: 8. This CDR3 is 15 amino acids long. Germline CDR1 LNHDA, CDR2 SQIVND (reference sequence).

V and J are TRBV11-2 and TRBJ2-2, with 7 bases aligning to TRBD2. Germline V gene sequence: CDR1 SGHAT, CDR2 FQNNGV. CDR3 length: 13 residues. Trimming cost V 7 bases and J 3 bases; bases outside gene matches: 2. CDR3 residues: CASNRGDTGELFF. In DNA form, the CDR3 reads TGTGCCAGCAACCGGGGGGACACCGGGGAGCTGTTTTTT.

This clone was observed a few times. This rearrangement joins TRBV19 to TRBJ2-7; D may be TRBD2 (5 bases). The germline gives CDR1 LNHDA, CDR2 SQIVND (reference sequence). The V end lost 4 bases, the J end lost 6 bases, and 19 bases lay between the germline ends. This CDR3 region has 15 residues. This CDR3 is CASSTLSGIKGEQYF. The CDR3 DNA is TGTGCCAGTAGTACCCTTTCGGGAATTAAGGGCGAGCAGTACTTC.

The chain joins TRBV7-9 to TRBJ1-2; 9 nucleotides line up with TRBD1. The CDR3 is 16 residues long. Per the germline V gene, CDR1 is SEHNR and CDR2 is FQNEAQ (reference sequence). The trim removed 0 bases at V and 6 bases at J, leaving 8 bases unmatched. This CDR3 reads CASSLAEGTGPDGYTF. The DNA of the CDR3 is TGTGCCAGCAGCTTAGCCGAAGGGACAGGGCCCGATGGCTACACCTTC. Complete variable domain (other parts from reference TRBV7-9 and TRBJ1-2): DTGVSQNPRHKITKRGQNVTFRCDPISEHNRLYWYRQTLGQGPEFLTYFQNEAQLEKSRLLSDRFSAERPKGSFSTLEIQRTEQGDSAMYLCASSLAEGTGPDGYTFGSGTRLTVV.

This clone was detected a few times. The chain joins TRBV18 to TRBJ1-4, with 8 bases that match TRBD1. The CDR3 extends over 16 amino acids. CDR1 and CDR2 (germline): KGHSH, LQKENI. The junction had 3 bases not matched to a gene; V was cut back by 0 bases and J by 3 bases. CDR3 sequence reads: CASSPPTGQANEKLFF. The CDR3 region has the DNA TGTGCCAGCTCACCACCGACGGGACAGGCTAATGAAAAACTGTTTTTT.

The J gene is TRBJ2-5, the V gene TRBV7-9; TRBD2 agrees at 9 bases. The V gene's germline CDR1 is SEHNR and CDR2 FQNEAQ (reference sequence). The CDR3 totals 13 residues. J gave up 5 bases and V 6 bases, and 4 bases lay outside the gene matches. The CDR3 loop reads CASSLAGLETQYF. As DNA, the CDR3 is TGTGCCAGCAGTCTAGCGGGGTTGGAGACCCAGTACTTC.

The chain links TRBV27 to TRBJ1-2; unclear D gene. This CDR3 spans 9 amino acids. Per the germline V gene, CDR1 is MNHEY and CDR2 is SMNVEV (reference sequence). Here the CDR3 DNA reads TGTGCTGGAGGGAATGGCTACACCTTC. This codes for CAGGNGYTF.

The V and J genes are TRBV7-2 and TRBJ1-1; D is ambiguous. Deletions cut 3 bases from V and 0 bases from J, with 8 bases between. CDR3 size: 14 residues. Germline CDR1 is SGHTA and CDR2 is FQGNSA. This chain's CDR3 is CASSFASMNTEAFF. For the CDR3, the DNA is TGTGCCAGCAGCTTCGCGAGCATGAACACTGAAGCTTTCTTT.

The chain recombines TRBV7-9 with TRBJ1-6; D remains ambiguous. The CDR3 is 14 residues long. Trimming shortened V by 1 base and J by 14 bases, and 15 bases separated the two germline ends. The germline gives CDR1 SEHNR, CDR2 FQNEAQ (reference sequence). CDR3 in DNA: TGTGCCAGCAGCTTAGGGCCGAATGGCCAATCCCTCCACTTT. Amino acids: CASSLGPNGQSLHF.

V gene TRBV5-1 combines with J gene TRBJ2-1; 7 bases map to TRBD1. V gave up 7 bases and J gave up 4 bases; unmatched junction bases: 8. CDR1 SGHRS and CDR2 YFSETQ come from the germline V gene. The CDR3 is 14 amino acids. In nucleotides, the CDR3 is TGCGCCAGCGCCCGGGACAGAATATACAATGAGCAGTTCTTC. Its translation: CASARDRIYNEQFF.

This chain uses TRBV6-2 or TRBV6-3 with TRBJ2-3; TRBD2 agrees at 13 bases. V gave up 5 bases and J gave up 3 bases; unmatched junction bases: 11. The CDR3 runs 18 residues. The germline gives CDR1 MNHEY, CDR2 SVGEGT. The CDR3 protein is CASSPRTSGSHRTDTQYF. The DNA of the CDR3 is TGTGCCAGCAGTCCCCGGACTAGCGGGAGTCACAGGACAGATACGCAGTATTTT.

The chain combines TRBV9 with TRBJ1-1; weak D call: TRBD1 (5 bases). Trimming stripped 3 bases from V and 0 bases from J, with 12 bases between. The CDR3 runs 15 residues. Germline CDR1 is SGDLS and CDR2 is YYNGEE. The CDR3 sequence is CASSGGGNMNTEAFF. Here the CDR3 DNA reads TGTGCCAGCAGCGGTGGGGGGAACATGAACACTGAAGCTTTCTTT.

The V and J genes are TRBV18 and TRBJ2-5, with D uncertain. V was pared by 2 bases and J by 2 bases, with 12 bases between. CDR1 and CDR2 from the germline V gene are KGHSH and LQKENI. This CDR3 region has 15 residues. CDR3 sequence reads: CASSPEPGGQETQYF. For the CDR3, the DNA is TGTGCCAGCTCACCAGAACCCGGCGGACAAGAGACCCAGTACTTC.

As to this clone: Other DNA sequences from this sample encode an identical CDR3 as well. The chain couples TRBV12-3 or TRBV12-4 to TRBJ1-1; D is possibly TRBD1 (6 bases). This CDR3 spans 13 amino acids. V gave up 5 bases and J gave up 5 bases, with 12 bases separating them. CDR3 residues: CASSPGVGTEAFF. Here the CDR3 DNA reads TGTGCCAGCAGTCCAGGGGTGGGGACTGAAGCTTTCTTT.

The CDR3 loop reads CASSFDRSYEQYF. The CDR3 DNA reads as TGTGCCAGCAGCTTCGACAGATCCTACGAGCAGTACTTC. The chain joins TRBV5-6 to TRBJ2-7; perhaps TRBD1 as D (5 bases). The CDR3 totals 13 residues. Germline loops: CDR1 SGHDT, CDR2 YYEEEE. Trimming removed 2 bases from V and 1 base from J, with 7 bases in between. The variable domain in full, with the rest retrieved from reference TRBV5-6 and TRBJ2-7, is DAGVTQSPTHLIKTRGQQVTLRCSPKSGHDTVSWYQQALGQGPQFIFQYYEEEERQRGNFPDRFSGHQFPNYSSELNVNALLLGDSALYLCASSFDRSYEQYFGPGTRLTVT.

V and J are TRBV7-9 and TRBJ2-1; TRBD2 matches at 7 bases. V shed 1 base, J shed 5 bases, and the junction held 17 bases outside the gene matches. Germline V gene data show CDR1 as SEHNR and CDR2 as FQNEAQ (reference sequence). The CDR3 consists of 19 residues. In DNA form, the CDR3 reads TGTGCCAGCAGCTTAGATCTAGCGGCAATCGTCTTAAATGACAATGAGCAGTTCTTC. Its protein product is CASSLDLAAIVLNDNEQFF.

Here the CDR3 DNA reads TGTGCCAGCACCAAGACCCAGGTGCCATCACCCCTCCACTTT. This gives the protein CASTKTQVPSPLHF. The chain carries TRBV9 and TRBJ1-6, with unresolved D. The CDR3 length is 14 residues. With 6 bases removed from V and 10 bases from J, the gap between germline ends came to 17 bases. Germline CDR1 reads SGDLS; CDR2 reads YYNGEE. Drawing the rest from reference TRBV9 and TRBJ1-6, the complete variable domain is DSGVTQTPKHLITATGQRVTLRCSPRSGDLSVYWYQQSLDQGLQFLIQYYNGEERAKGNILERFSAQQFPDLHSELNLSSLELGDSALYFCASTKTQVPSPLHFGNGTRLTVT.

This chain links TRBV27 with TRBJ2-7; 8 positions agree with TRBD2. Germline CDR1 and CDR2: MNHEY and SMNVEV (reference sequence). The V gene end was trimmed by 4 bases and the J gene end by 10 bases; junction bases not matched to a gene: 6. The CDR3 has 12 residues. The DNA of the CDR3 is TGTGCCAGCAGTTCTGGACTAGCTGAACAGTACTTC. This translates into CASSSGLAEQYF.

This rearrangement joins TRBV5-4 to TRBJ2-3; D not resolved. The ends were cut back, 6 bases at V and 4 bases at J, with 12 bases in the middle. Germline CDR1 and CDR2: SGHNT and YYREEE (reference sequence). CDR3 length: 13 residues. Written as DNA, the CDR3 is TGTGCCAGCATCCAAACCGGAGCAGATACGCAGTATTTT. Its protein is CASIQTGADTQYF.